The text below deals with one T cell receptor beta chain. Its specificity is unknown. V trimming: 2 bases; J trimming: 2 bases; junction bases outside the gene matches: 6. The V gene's germline CDR1 is SGHRS and CDR2 YFSETQ. There are 16 residues in the CDR3. This sample was taken from a study of response to subunit inactivated influenza vaccine. TCRdb re-analysed the RT-PCR reads in MiXCR, keeping a single row per CDR3 protein. This sample has approximately 500,000 distinct CDR3 sequences, with 13% found just once. Study conclusions and caveats: The authors suggested that every seasonal influenza vaccination recruits few new T cells.

J is TRBJ2-7 and V is TRBV5-1, with TRBD2 identical over 11 bases. Source: PBMCs from blood, taken about 6 weeks after vaccination. The sequence was collected from a man aged 50 or older who received an inactivated influenza vaccine. The CDR3 DNA follows: TGCGCCAGCAGCTTACAGGGGACTAGCGGCACCTACGAGCAGTACTTC. It is translated as CASSLQGTSGTYEQYF.